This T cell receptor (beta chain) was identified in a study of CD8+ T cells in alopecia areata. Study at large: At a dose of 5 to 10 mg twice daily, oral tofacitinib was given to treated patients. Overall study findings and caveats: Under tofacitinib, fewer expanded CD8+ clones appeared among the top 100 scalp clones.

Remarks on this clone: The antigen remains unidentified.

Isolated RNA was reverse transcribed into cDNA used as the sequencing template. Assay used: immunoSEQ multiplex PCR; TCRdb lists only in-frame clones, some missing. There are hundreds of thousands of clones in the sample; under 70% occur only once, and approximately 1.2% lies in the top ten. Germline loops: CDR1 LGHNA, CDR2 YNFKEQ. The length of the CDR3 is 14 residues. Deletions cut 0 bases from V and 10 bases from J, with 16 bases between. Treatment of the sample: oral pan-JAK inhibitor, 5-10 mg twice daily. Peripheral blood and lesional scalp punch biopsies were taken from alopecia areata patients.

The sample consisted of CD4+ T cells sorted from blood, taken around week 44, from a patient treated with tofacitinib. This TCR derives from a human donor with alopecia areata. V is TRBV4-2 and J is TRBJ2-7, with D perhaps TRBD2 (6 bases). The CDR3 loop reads CASSQEGSTSRQYF. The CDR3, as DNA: TGTGCCAGCAGCCAAGAGGGCTCAACTAGCCGCCAGTACTTC.